This T cell receptor (beta chain) was documented in a study of regulatory T cells in long-lasting Graves disease. Time point denoted: newly diagnosed GD, antithyroid drugs for less than 3 months. Extracted RNA from PBMCs served as the source of the TCR library. This clonotype was recorded many times. According to the study, TCR beta libraries were built with iRepertoire HTBI primers and CDR3-region Arm-PCR. TCRdb fed the multiplex PCR reads into MiXCR, producing one record per CDR3 protein. The data show 350,000 to 450,000 distinct CDR3 sequences, approximately 16% seen once. V was pared by 0 bases and J by 5 bases, with 8 bases between. This CDR3 region has 14 residues. Germline V CDR1 and CDR2: SGDLS, YYNGEE. This same sample was also part of a study on T cells in Graves' hyperthyroidism and ophthalmopathy. From that report: Disease duration under 2 months; hyperthyroidism patients were aged 18 to 65. Researchers barred patients who had uncontrolled infection, other autoimmune disease, pregnancy or lactation. Blood also carried most thyroid clonotypes expanded above 0.001.

V and J are TRBV9 and TRBJ1-4; no firm D call. The sequence was collected from a woman aged 40-49 years with Graves disease. The material sequenced was peripheral blood mononuclear cells (PBMCs), taken at new diagnosis, from a patient treated with antithyroid drugs. For the CDR3, the DNA is TGTGCCAGCAGCGTAGGCGGACCGAATGAAAAACTGTTTTTT. Residues: CASSVGGPNEKLFF.